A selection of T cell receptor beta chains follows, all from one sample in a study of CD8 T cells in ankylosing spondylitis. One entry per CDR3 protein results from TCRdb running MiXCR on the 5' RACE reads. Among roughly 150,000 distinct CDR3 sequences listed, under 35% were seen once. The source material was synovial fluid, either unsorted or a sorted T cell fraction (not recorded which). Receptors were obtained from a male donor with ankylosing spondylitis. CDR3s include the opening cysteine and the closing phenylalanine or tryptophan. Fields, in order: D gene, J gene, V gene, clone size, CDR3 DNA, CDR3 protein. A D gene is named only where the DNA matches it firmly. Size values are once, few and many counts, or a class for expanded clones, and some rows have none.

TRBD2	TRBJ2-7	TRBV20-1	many	TGCAGTGCTAGAGATCTGGGGGGGGGTGCCTACGAGCAGTACTTC	CSARDLGGGAYEQYF
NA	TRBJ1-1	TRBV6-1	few	TGTGCCAGCAGTCGCCGGGACTGGAACACTGAAGCTTTCTTT	CASSRRDWNTEAFF
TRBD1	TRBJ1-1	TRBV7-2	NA	TGTGCCAGCAGGGTACAGGGGGCCGGGGGTAACACTGAAGCTTTCTTT	CASRVQGAGGNTEAFF
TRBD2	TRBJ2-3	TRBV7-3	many	TGTGCCAGCAGCTTAGCGGGCGGGGGGGCCGCAGATACGCAGTATTTT	CASSLAGGGAADTQYF
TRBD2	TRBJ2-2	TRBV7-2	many	TGTGCCAACGTGGGGGGGGTCACCGGGGAGCTGTTTTTT	CANVGGVTGELFF
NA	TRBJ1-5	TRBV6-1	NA	TGTGCCAGCAGTGAAGCGCTTCGTCAGCCCCAGCATTTT	CASSEALRQPQHF
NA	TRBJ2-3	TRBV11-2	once	TGTGCCAGCAGCCCAACTCGAAAAGATACGCAGTATTTT	CASSPTRKDTQYF
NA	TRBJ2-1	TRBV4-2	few	TGTGCCAGCAGCCAAAGCCAGGGAGTTGACCAGTTCTTC	CASSQSQGVDQFF
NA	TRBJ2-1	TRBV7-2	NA	TGTGCCAGCAGCACCTACCTTGAAGAGCAGTTCTTC	CASSTYLEEQFF
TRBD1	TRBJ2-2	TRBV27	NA	TGTGCCAGCAGTCCCGGACAGGGGCCCACCGGGGAGCTGTTTTTT	CASSPGQGPTGELFF
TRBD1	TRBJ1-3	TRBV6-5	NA	TGTGCCAGCAGTTACCAGGGGGCTACCTCTGGAAACACCATATATTTT	CASSYQGATSGNTIYF
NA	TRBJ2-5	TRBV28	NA	TGTGCCAGCAACCGAGGTGGAGAGACCCAGTACTTC	CASNRGGETQYF
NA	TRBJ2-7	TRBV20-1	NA	TGCAGTGCGACCGGGACTTCCTACGAGCAGTACTTC	CSATGTSYEQYF
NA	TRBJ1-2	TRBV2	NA	TGTGCCAGCAAGGAGGGAAACTATGGCTACACCTTC	CASKEGNYGYTF
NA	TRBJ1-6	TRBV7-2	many	TGTGCCAGCAGCTCACAGGGATACAATTCACCCCTCCACTTT	CASSSQGYNSPLHF
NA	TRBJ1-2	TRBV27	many	TGTGCCAGCAGTCGAGAGGGCACAGGGTGGAGTGGCTACACCTTC	CASSREGTGWSGYTF
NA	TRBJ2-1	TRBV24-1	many	TGTGCCACCAGTGATTTGCGGGTCAGCTACAATGAGCAGTTCTTC	CATSDLRVSYNEQFF
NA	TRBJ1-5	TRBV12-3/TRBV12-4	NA	TGTGCCAGCAGTTTTGGCGGCCCGTGGGATCAGCCCCAGCATTTT	CASSFGGPWDQPQHF
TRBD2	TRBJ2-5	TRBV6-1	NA	TGTGCCAGCAGTCATAGCGGGAGAGAGACCCAGTACTTC	CASSHSGRETQYF
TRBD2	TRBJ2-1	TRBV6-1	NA	TGTGCCAGCAGTAATCGCGGGACTAGCGGGAGATCCGATGAGCAGTTCTTC	CASSNRGTSGRSDEQFF
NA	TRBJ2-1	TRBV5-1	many	TGCGCCAGCAGCTTGGCGGGGCCCTACAATGAGCAGTTCTTC	CASSLAGPYNEQFF